The 31 T cell receptor beta chains given below trace back to one sample, sequenced in a study of blood T cell repertoires in COVID-19. Generated by immunoSEQ multiplex PCR, the TCRdb table keeps only in-frame clones and is missing some. Counted here are approximately 46,000 clones, 80% to 90% occurring once; the ten biggest clones make up around 8%. Sequencing was done on a sample of peripheral blood. The receptors derive from a human donor in a cohort sampled during active COVID-19.

The gene calls are TRBV6-5 and TRBJ2-4, with 7 bases matching TRBD2. The CDR3 length is 15 residues. The germline V gene has CDR1 MNHEY and CDR2 SVGAGI. V shed 6 bases and J 0 bases; nucleotides not matched to a gene: 5. The CDR3, as DNA: TGTGCCAGCAGCTCCGGGAGGCTAGCCAAAAACATTCAGTACTTC. This sequence encodes CASSSGRLAKNIQYF.

V and J are TRBV28 and TRBJ2-1; 11 bases are shared with TRBD2. Germline loops: CDR1 MDHEN, CDR2 SYDVKM. The length of the CDR3 is 16 residues. J was trimmed by 7 bases and V by 3 bases; bases with no gene match: 8. The CDR3 is CASSLAGTSGGNEQFF. As DNA, the CDR3 is TGTGCCAGCAGTTTGGCCGGGACTAGCGGCGGGAATGAGCAGTTCTTC.

This clone was detected only a few times. J is TRBJ2-2 and V is TRBV20-1; the match to TRBD2 covers 7 bases. Germline CDR1 reads DFQATT; CDR2 reads SNEGSKA (reference sequence). J gave up 2 bases and V 3 bases, and 6 bases lay outside the gene matches. The CDR3 is 15 residues long. CDR3 coding DNA: TGCAGTGCTAGTAAGGCTAGCGGAAACACCGGGGAGCTGTTTTTT. Its translation is CSASKASGNTGELFF.

The rearrangement uses TRBV6-5 and TRBJ2-1; tentative D call: TRBD2 (6 bases). The CDR3 extends over 14 amino acids. V shed 5 bases and J shed 4 bases, with 12 bases lying between them. Per germline, CDR1 MNHEY and CDR2 SVGAGI. This CDR3 reads CASSLGTGYNEQFF. DNA for the CDR3: TGTGCCAGCAGTCTCGGGACTGGTTACAATGAGCAGTTCTTC.

The gene calls are TRBV18 and TRBJ2-5; 9 bases map to TRBD1. The germline gives CDR1 KGHSH, CDR2 LQKENI. V trimming: 6 bases; J trimming: 5 bases; junction bases outside the gene matches: 10. The CDR3 has 15 residues. The DNA of the CDR3 is TGTGCCAGCTCGCCCGGGACAGGGACTGTGGAGACCCAGTACTTC. It encodes CASSPGTGTVETQYF.

V usage is TRBV12-3 or TRBV12-4 and J usage is TRBJ2-5; D is possibly TRBD2 (5 bases). V gave up 1 base and J gave up 5 bases, with 8 bases separating them. This CDR3 has 13 amino acids. The CDR3 is CASSLGEWETQYF. DNA for the CDR3: TGTGCCAGCAGTTTAGGGGAGTGGGAGACCCAGTACTTC.

CDR3 DNA: TGTGCCAGCAGTTCAGGACAGTCCAATGAGCAGTTCTTC. Protein product: CASSSGQSNEQFF. The rearrangement links TRBV28 to TRBJ2-1; D may be TRBD1 (6 bases). The CDR3 loop spans 13 amino acids. In germline, CDR1 is MDHEN, CDR2 SYDVKM. Trimming took 4 bases from V and 6 from J, leaving 10 bases between them.

The V and J genes are TRBV28 and TRBJ2-7; TRBD2 agrees at 11 bases. The CDR3 consists of 15 residues. Germline lookup yields CDR1 MDHEN and CDR2 SYDVKM. V gave up 4 bases and J gave up 5 bases; unmatched junction bases: 7. This CDR3 reads CASSSTGTSGDEQYF. The CDR3 region has the DNA TGTGCCAGCAGTTCCACCGGGACTAGCGGCGACGAGCAGTACTTC.

The V call is TRBV30, the J call TRBJ1-3; D unclear. There are 15 residues in the CDR3. CDR1 GTSNPN and CDR2 SVGIG come from the germline V gene (reference sequence). V lost 0 bases and J lost 0, with 9 bases in between. The DNA of the CDR3 is TGTGCCTGGAGTGTTCAGAACCCCTCTGGAAACACCATATATTTT. The encoded protein is CAWSVQNPSGNTIYF. Full variable domain (outside the CDR3, taken from reference TRBV30 and TRBJ1-3): SQTIHQWPATLVQPVGSPLSLECTVEGTSNPNLYWYRQAAGRGLQLLFYSVGIGQISSEVPQNLSASRPQDRQFILSSKKLLLSDSGFYLCAWSVQNPSGNTIYFGEGSWLTVV.

This CDR3 reads CASSYPGGSGDREQFF. The CDR3 DNA reads TGTGCCAGCAGTTACCCCGGTGGGTCAGGTGATCGTGAGCAGTTCTTC. The J gene is TRBJ2-1, the V gene TRBV6-5; D gene unclear. The V end was cut by 2 bases, the J end by 9 bases, with 20 bases between. CDR3 length: 16 residues. Germline V lookup: CDR1 MNHEY, CDR2 SVGAGI.

This clone was counted between two and nine times. This chain links TRBV7-2 with TRBJ1-5; D gene uncertain. V shed 5 bases and J shed 0 bases, with 17 bases lying between them. The CDR3 spans 17 residues. Germline V lookup: CDR1 SGHTA, CDR2 FQGNSA. CDR3 loop: CASSPPTGIYSNQPQHF. CDR3 coding DNA: TGTGCCAGCAGCCCCCCCACGGGAATTTATAGCAATCAGCCCCAGCATTTT.

The chain carries TRBV5-1 and TRBJ2-2, with no clear D. Trimming took off 0 bases at V and 0 bases at J, with 6 bases between the two ends. The CDR3 totals 15 residues. Germline CDR1 reads SGHRS; CDR2 reads YFSETQ. The CDR3 here is CASSLEHPNTGELFF. The DNA for the CDR3 is TGCGCCAGCAGCTTGGAACACCCGAACACCGGGGAGCTGTTTTTT.

The V and J genes are TRBV4-2 and TRBJ1-5, with 9 bases fitting TRBD1. This CDR3 comprises 16 residues. Germline CDR1 reads LGHNA; CDR2 reads YNFKEQ. Trimming took 4 bases from V and 7 from J; bases not matched to a gene: 11. The CDR3, as DNA: TGTGCCAGCAGCCCCTCTTATGGGGACAGGGACCAGCCCCAGCATTTT. Translating gives CASSPSYGDRDQPQHF.

The J gene is TRBJ2-1, the V gene TRBV10-1; 8 bases are shared with TRBD2. The CDR3 contains 13 residues. Germline trimming cut 0 bases from V and 9 bases from J; bases unmatched to any gene: 1. Germline CDR1 WNHNN, CDR2 SYGVQD (reference sequence). The CDR3 DNA follows: TGCGCCAGCAGTGAGTCAACTAGCGGTGAGCAGTTCTTC. Encoded protein: CASSESTSGEQFF.

The V gene is TRBV3-1 (or the pseudogene TRBV3-2), the J gene TRBJ1-4; TRBD1 matches at 8 bases. Trimming removed 0 bases from V and 4 bases from J; junction bases left unmatched: 13. Germline V gene data show CDR1 as LGHDT and CDR2 as YNNKEL (reference sequence). The CDR3 totals 19 residues. CDR3 sequence: CASSQDPPGQGGYNEKLFF. CDR3 bases: TGTGCCAGCAGCCAAGATCCTCCCGGACAGGGAGGGTATAATGAAAAACTGTTTTTT.

J is TRBJ2-1 and V is TRBV27; 7 nucleotides align to TRBD2. The CDR3 totals 13 residues. The germline CDR1 and CDR2 sequences are MNHEY and SMNVEV (reference sequence). With V trimmed by 6 bases and J by 9 bases, 8 bases remained unmatched. The CDR3 is CASRGAGVGEQFF. CDR3 nucleotides: TGTGCCAGCAGAGGGGCGGGGGTAGGTGAGCAGTTCTTC.

This chain connects TRBV7-9 to TRBJ1-2, with TRBD1 matching over 7 bases. This CDR3 contains 15 residues. The J segment lost 3 bases and the V segment lost 1 base, leaving 5 bases of the junction unmatched. Germline assignment: CDR1 SEHNR and CDR2 FQNEAQ (reference sequence). CDR3 sequence (DNA): TGTGCCAGCAGCTTAGAGCAGGGGGGAGACTATGGCTACACCTTC. Protein product: CASSLEQGGDYGYTF.

The rearrangement uses TRBV14 and TRBJ1-1; D uncertain. The length of the CDR3 is 18 residues. The V gene lost 2 bases and the J gene lost 2 bases, with 21 bases spanning the gap. The germline V gene has CDR1 SGHDN and CDR2 FVKESK. CDR3 in amino acids: CASSQLGTIFEGNTEAFF. For the CDR3, the DNA is TGTGCCAGCAGCCAACTAGGCACAATTTTTGAGGGTAACACTGAAGCTTTCTTT.

The chain links TRBV7-8 to TRBJ2-7; D is possibly TRBD2 (6 bases). There are 15 residues in the CDR3. V was shortened by 5 bases and J by 3 bases, with 17 bases between the two germline ends. Germline V gives CDR1 SGHVS, CDR2 FQNEAQ. The CDR3 loop reads CASSPPGDFYYEQYF. The DNA of the CDR3 is TGTGCCAGCAGCCCCCCCGGGGACTTCTACTACGAGCAGTACTTC.

The V and J genes are TRBV14 and TRBJ2-7; 9 bases match TRBD2. Germline V gives CDR1 SGHDN, CDR2 FVKESK. J was trimmed by 3 bases and V by 0 bases; bases with no gene match: 6. The CDR3 runs to 16 residues. The CDR3 loop reads CASSQELPSGNYEQYF. CDR3 sequence (DNA): TGTGCCAGCAGCCAAGAACTCCCTAGCGGGAACTACGAGCAGTACTTC.

This clone was seen only once. The rearrangement links TRBV7-2 to TRBJ2-3; 14 bases agree with TRBD2. From germline, CDR1 is SGHTA and CDR2 FQGNSA. J was trimmed by 5 bases and V by 5 bases; bases with no gene match: 9. The CDR3 is made up of 17 amino acids. The DNA of the CDR3 is TGTGCCAGCAGCCCCCCCGGCGGGACTAGCGGGAGAGATACGCAGTATTTT. It is translated as CASSPPGGTSGRDTQYF.

The chain carries TRBV5-1 and TRBJ2-7; 9 nucleotides line up with TRBD2. V gave up 3 bases and J gave up 3 bases; unmatched junction bases: 7. CDR3 length equals 15 residues. The germline gives CDR1 SGHRS, CDR2 YFSETQ. CDR3 nucleotide sequence: TGCGCCAGCAGCTGGGAGGGGACTAGCATCTACGAGCAGTACTTC. The encoded protein is CASSWEGTSIYEQYF.

The chain is built from TRBV28 and TRBJ2-7, with TRBD1 as a possible D gene (5 bases). The CDR3 sequence is 12 residues long. Per germline, CDR1 MDHEN and CDR2 SYDVKM. V was shortened by 2 bases and J by 12 bases, with 14 bases between the two germline ends. CDR3 in amino acids: CASSLTSQGGYF. DNA of the CDR3: TGTGCCAGCAGTTTAACCTCGCAGGGTGGGTACTTC. Drawing the rest from reference TRBV28 and TRBJ2-7, the complete variable domain is DVKVTQSSRYLVKRTGEKVFLECVQDMDHENMFWYRQDPGLGLRLIYFSYDVKMKEKGDIPEGYSVSREKKERFSLILESASTNQTSMYLCASSLTSQGGYFGPGTRLTVT.

This clone was observed a single time. This chain joins TRBV7-2 and TRBJ2-7; no clear D gene. Trimming shortened V by 1 base and J by 8 bases, and 3 bases separated the two germline ends. The germline gives CDR1 SGHTA, CDR2 FQGNSA. This CDR3 region has 10 residues. CDR3 in DNA: TGTGCCAGCAGCTTAGAGCAGCAGTACTTC. It translates to CASSLEQQYF.

This chain uses TRBV6-5 with TRBJ2-1, with no clear D. The CDR3 is made up of 14 amino acids. Germline CDR1 is MNHEY and CDR2 is SVGAGI. The V gene lost 3 bases and the J gene lost 2 bases, with 8 bases spanning the gap. CDR3 in amino acids: CASSYGLAYNEQFF. For the CDR3, the DNA is TGTGCCAGCAGTTATGGCCTAGCCTACAATGAGCAGTTCTTC.

This sequence joins TRBV21-1 and TRBJ2-7; TRBD2, the table's D call, lacks a check against the DNA. TRBV21-1 is labeled a pseudogene. The CDR3 consists of 14 residues. The CDR3 DNA reads TGTGCCAGCAGCCCCCCCGAGTTCTCCTACGAGCAGTACTTC. This translates into CASSPPEFSYEQYF.

V gene TRBV11-2 combines with J gene TRBJ2-1, with 8 positions matching TRBD1. With 3 bases clipped from V and 6 bases from J, the junction kept 7 bases outside the gene matches. This CDR3 region has 15 residues. Germline assignment: CDR1 SGHAT and CDR2 FQNNGV. The CDR3 spells CASSFTPDRVNEQFF. The CDR3 DNA follows: TGTGCCAGCAGCTTCACCCCGGACAGGGTCAATGAGCAGTTCTTC.

This clone has just a few counts. This CDR3 is also generated by other DNA sequences in the sample. The chain carries TRBV6-2 or TRBV6-3 and TRBJ1-1; D ambiguous. The CDR3 runs to 14 residues. Germline V CDR1 and CDR2: MNHEY, SVGEGT. Trimming removed 0 bases from V and 4 bases from J, with 9 bases in between. CDR3 DNA: TGTGCCAGCAGTTACTCGAGGGCGCTCACTGAAGCTTTCTTT. Translating gives CASSYSRALTEAFF.

V gene TRBV7-6 combines with J gene TRBJ2-3; D might be TRBD2 (6 bases). The CDR3 has 14 residues. Germline-derived CDR1 and CDR2 are SGHVS and FNYEAQ. V was cut by 5 bases and J by 3 bases, with 12 bases left in between. The CDR3 region has the DNA TGTGCCAGCAGCCGGTCTAGCGCTACAGATACGCAGTATTTT. It translates to CASSRSSATDTQYF.

The V gene is TRBV6-2 or TRBV6-3, the J gene TRBJ2-2; tentative D call: TRBD2 (5 bases). The germline V gene has CDR1 MNHEY and CDR2 SVGEGT. This CDR3 is 12 amino acids long. With 5 bases removed from V and 8 bases from J, the gap between germline ends came to 9 bases. The CDR3 reads CASSTRGGELFF. The CDR3 DNA reads as TGTGCCAGCAGTACTCGGGGAGGGGAGCTGTTTTTT.

This chain joins TRBV6-1 and TRBJ1-1, with TRBD1 as a possible D gene (6 bases). Trimming stripped 1 base from V and 5 bases from J, with 11 bases between. CDR1 is MNHNS, CDR2 SASEGT, per germline. The CDR3 runs to 14 residues. The CDR3 loop reads CASSEVGRGTEAFF. In DNA form, the CDR3 reads TGTGCCAGCAGTGAAGTGGGCAGGGGAACTGAAGCTTTCTTT.